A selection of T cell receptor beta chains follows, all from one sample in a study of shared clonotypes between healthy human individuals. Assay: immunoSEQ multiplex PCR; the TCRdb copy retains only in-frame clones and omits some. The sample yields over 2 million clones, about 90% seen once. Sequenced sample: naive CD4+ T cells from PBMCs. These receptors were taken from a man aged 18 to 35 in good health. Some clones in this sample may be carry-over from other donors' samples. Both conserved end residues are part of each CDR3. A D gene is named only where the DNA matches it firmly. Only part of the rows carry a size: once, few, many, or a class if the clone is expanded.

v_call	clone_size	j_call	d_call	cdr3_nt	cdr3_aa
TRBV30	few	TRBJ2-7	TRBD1	TGTGCCTGGAGGGGACAGTACGAGCAGTACTTC	CAWRGQYEQYF
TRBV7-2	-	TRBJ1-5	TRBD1	TGTGCCAGCAGCTTAATCGGGAAGGGGGCGAGTCGCAATCAGCCCCAGCATTTT	CASSLIGKGASRNQPQHF
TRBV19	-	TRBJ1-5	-	TGTGCCAGTAGTACTTACAAGGGGGGACAGCCCCAGCATTTT	CASSTYKGGQPQHF
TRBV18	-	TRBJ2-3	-	TGTGCCAGCTCACCAAACACTAGCCCAGATACGCAGTATTTT	CASSPNTSPDTQYF
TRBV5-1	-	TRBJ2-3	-	TGCGCCAGCAGCTCCGGGACTTATAACACAGATACGCAGTATTTT	CASSSGTYNTDTQYF
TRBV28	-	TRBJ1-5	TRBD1	TGTGCCAGCAGTCAAACGGGACAGGGGGGCAATCAGCCCCAGCATTTT	CASSQTGQGGNQPQHF
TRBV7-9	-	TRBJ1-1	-	TGTGCCAGCAGTAGGAACACTGAAGCTTTCTTT	CASSRNTEAFF
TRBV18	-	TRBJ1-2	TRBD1	TGTGCCAGCTCACCCGGACAGGGCTCCTATGGCTACACCTTC	CASSPGQGSYGYTF
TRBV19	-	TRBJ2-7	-	TGTGCCAGTAGTATAACGACAACCAACTCCTACGAGCAGTACTTC	CASSITTTNSYEQYF
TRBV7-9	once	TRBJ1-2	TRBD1	TGTGCCAGCAGCTCATGGACAGGGTACTATGGCTACACCTTC	CASSSWTGYYGYTF
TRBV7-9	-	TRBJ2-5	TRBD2	TGTGCCAGCAGCTCCGCGGGAGGGCGGGAGACCCAGTACTTC	CASSSAGGRETQYF
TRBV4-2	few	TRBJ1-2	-	TGTGCCAGCAGCGAGGACAGTTATGGCTACACCTTC	CASSEDSYGYTF
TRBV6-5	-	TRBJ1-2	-	TGTGCCAGCAGTTACTCGAACAACTATGGCTACACCTTC	CASSYSNNYGYTF
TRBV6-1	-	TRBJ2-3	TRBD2	TGTGCCAGCAGCGGAGGACTAGCATTAGTAGATACGCAGTATTTT	CASSGGLALVDTQYF
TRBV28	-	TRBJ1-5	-	TGTGCCAGCACCCAACATCTTCTCCTAGATCAGCCCCAGCATTTT	CASTQHLLLDQPQHF
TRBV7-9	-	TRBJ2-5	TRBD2	TGTGCCAGCAGCTTGACTAGCGGACAAGAGACCCAGTACTTC	CASSLTSGQETQYF
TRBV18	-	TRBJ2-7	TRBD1	TGTGCCAGCTCACCGACTATTCTAGGGACAGGGGTCTCCTACGAGCAGTACTTC	CASSPTILGTGVSYEQYF
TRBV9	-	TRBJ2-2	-	TGTGCCAGCAGCCTACAGGGAACCGGGGAGCTGTTTTTT	CASSLQGTGELFF
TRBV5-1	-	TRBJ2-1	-	TGCGCCAGCAGCCCGGACATTTACAATGAGCAGTTCTTC	CASSPDIYNEQFF
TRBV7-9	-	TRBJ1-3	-	TGTGCCAGCACCAACGCCAGGGTCTCTGGAAACACCATATATTTT	CASTNARVSGNTIYF
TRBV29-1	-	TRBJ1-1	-	TGCAGCGTTGAGGTTTTCGCTGAAGCTTTCTTT	CSVEVFAEAFF
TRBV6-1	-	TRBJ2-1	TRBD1	TGTGCCAGCAGCCCCCGGGACAGCTCAGAAAATGAGCAGTTCTTC	CASSPRDSSENEQFF